These 21 T cell receptor beta chains were sequenced from one sample in a study of technical replicates of blood from a handful of donors. Sequencing used immunoSEQ multiplex PCR; TCRdb keeps in-frame clones, though not all of them. The sample contains over 65,000 clones, roughly 98% of which appear only once. Input material: T cells isolated from PBMCs. Receptors were obtained from a human donor in good health.

V gene TRBV9 combines with J gene TRBJ2-7, with TRBD1 as a possible D gene (6 bases). This CDR3 region has 14 residues. Germline lookup yields CDR1 SGDLS and CDR2 YYNGEE. The ends were cut back, 3 bases at V and 4 bases at J, with 14 bases in the middle. DNA for the CDR3: TGTGCCAGCAGCGAACAGGGTATCGGGTACGAGCAGTACTTC. Protein: CASSEQGIGYEQYF.

This chain connects TRBV11-2 to TRBJ2-2, with TRBD2 identical over 7 bases. CDR1 and CDR2 from the germline V gene are SGHAT and FQNNGV. The trim removed 7 bases at V and 6 bases at J, leaving 14 bases unmatched. This CDR3 region has 16 residues. The CDR3 sequence is CASTHPAGRAAGELFF. CDR3 sequence (DNA): TGTGCCAGCACCCACCCCGCGGGGAGGGCCGCCGGGGAGCTGTTTTTT.

J is TRBJ1-1 and V is TRBV9; no firm D call. Trimming left V 5 bases short and J 2 bases short, with 13 bases between. From germline, CDR1 is SGDLS and CDR2 YYNGEE. CDR3 length: 14 residues. The CDR3 region has the DNA TGTGCCAGCAGTCCGATAGCGGACAACACTGAAGCTTTCTTT. It translates to CASSPIADNTEAFF.

The V and J genes are TRBV30 and TRBJ2-5, with 8 bases lining up with TRBD2. This CDR3 contains 16 residues. Unmatched junction bases numbered 14, after V lost 7 bases and J lost 1 base. Germline CDR1 is GTSNPN and CDR2 is SVGIG (reference sequence). CDR3 coding DNA: TGTGCCTACAAACTCTCCGGCGGGGGGCCCCAAGAGACCCAGTACTTC. Its protein is CAYKLSGGGPQETQYF.

The chain has TRBV6-1 and TRBJ2-7; D might be TRBD1 (6 bases). Germline CDR1 is MNHNS and CDR2 is SASEGT. The V end was cut by 2 bases, the J end by 3 bases, with 17 bases between. This CDR3 has 16 amino acids. The CDR3 loop reads CASSELLSRGDYEQYF. CDR3 nucleotides: TGTGCCAGCAGTGAACTGCTGTCCAGGGGAGACTACGAGCAGTACTTC.

Turning to this clone: The junction does not match germline at one end; this may be a read error. The chain joins TRBV5-1 to TRBJ2-7, with no clear D. Germline CDR1 reads SGHRS; CDR2 reads YFSETQ. The length of the CDR3 is 13 residues. The CDR3 reads CASSLDSTYKQYF. In nucleotides, the CDR3 is TGCGCCAGCAGCTTGGACAGTACCTACAAGCAGTACTTC.

The chain recombines TRBV18 with TRBJ1-1; no reliable D call. Germline V lookup: CDR1 KGHSH, CDR2 LQKENI. The CDR3 has 16 amino acids. V lost 1 base, J lost 0 bases, and 12 bases lay in between. The chain's CDR3 is CASSPLETEMNTEAFF. The CDR3 DNA is TGTGCCAGCTCACCACTGGAGACTGAGATGAACACTGAAGCTTTCTTT.

The chain joins TRBV20-1 to TRBJ1-1, with 9 positions matching TRBD1. Trimming at V came to 6 bases and at J to 4 bases, leaving 0 bases not matched to a gene. The CDR3 contains 11 residues. Germline-derived CDR1 and CDR2 are DFQATT and SNEGSKA (reference sequence). This CDR3 reads CSAQGATEAFF. The DNA of the CDR3 is TGCAGTGCACAGGGGGCCACTGAAGCTTTCTTT.

V usage is TRBV5-1 and J usage is TRBJ2-5; no reliable D call. This CDR3 is built from 13 residues. Trimming removed 0 bases at V and 0 bases at J, with 3 bases between. CDR1 and CDR2 (germline): SGHRS, YFSETQ. CDR3 sequence reads: CASSLAYQETQYF. The CDR3 DNA is TGCGCCAGCAGCTTGGCGTACCAAGAGACCCAGTACTTC.

The CDR3, as DNA: TGTGCCAGCAGTCCACTCGGGAAGCAGGGGGTTAACACCTTC. It codes for CASSPLGKQGVNTF. This chain links TRBV9 with TRBJ1-2, with 7 bases lining up with TRBD1. V gave up 5 bases and J gave up 12 bases; unmatched junction bases: 16. This CDR3 comprises 14 residues. The germline V gene has CDR1 SGDLS and CDR2 YYNGEE.

V gene TRBV15 combines with J gene TRBJ2-7; D gene unclear. Germline V lookup: CDR1 LNHNV, CDR2 YYDKDF (reference sequence). The germline V and J ends were trimmed by 1 base and 1 base, with 5 bases remaining between them. CDR3 size: 13 residues. The CDR3 region is CATSRGGSYEQYF. The CDR3 DNA sequence: TGTGCCACCAGCAGAGGAGGATCCTACGAGCAGTACTTC. Drawing the rest from reference TRBV15 and TRBJ2-7, the complete variable domain is DAMVIQNPRYQVTQFGKPVTLSCSQTLNHNVMYWYQQKSSQAPKLLFHYYDKDFNNEADTPDNFQSRRPNTSFCFLDIRSPGLGDTAMYLCATSRGGSYEQYFGPGTRLTVT.

V is TRBV5-4 and J is TRBJ1-3; no reliable D call. CDR3 length equals 16 residues. The V and J ends lost 0 bases and 0 bases respectively, with 10 bases between them. The V gene's germline CDR1 is SGHNT and CDR2 YYREEE (reference sequence). CDR3 DNA: TGTGCCAGCAGCTTGGGACATGCACTCTCTGGAAACACCATATATTTT. Its translation: CASSLGHALSGNTIYF.

This clone was seen a handful of times. The rearrangement joins TRBV6-1 to TRBJ2-1; TRBD2 matches at 10 bases. V shed 1 base and J 8 bases; nucleotides not matched to a gene: 8. Germline CDR1 MNHNS, CDR2 SASEGT. The CDR3 extends over 16 amino acids. CDR3 coding DNA: TGTGCCAGCAGTGAAGGCTCCAGCGGGGGGGCGGATGAGCAGTTCTTC. This gives the protein CASSEGSSGGADEQFF.

V and J are TRBV14 and TRBJ1-1; D gene unclear. Trimming stripped 1 base from V and 6 bases from J, with 6 bases between. The CDR3 has 12 residues. Germline assignment: CDR1 SGHDN and CDR2 FVKESK. The CDR3 loop is CASSQVAAEAFF. The DNA of the CDR3 is TGTGCCAGCAGCCAAGTGGCAGCTGAAGCTTTCTTT.

V usage is TRBV14 and J usage is TRBJ1-6, with a weak D call TRBD1 (6 bases). This CDR3 spans 14 amino acids. The ends were cut back, 3 bases at V and 10 bases at J, with 13 bases in the middle. CDR1 SGHDN and CDR2 FVKESK come from the germline V gene. The CDR3 loop reads CASSQVRGGSPLHF. DNA for the CDR3: TGTGCCAGCAGCCAGGTTAGGGGGGGCTCACCCCTCCACTTT.

The rearrangement joins TRBV4-1 to TRBJ2-6, with 9 nucleotides matching TRBD1. The trim removed 4 bases at V and 3 bases at J, leaving 7 bases unmatched. The CDR3 spans 17 residues. Germline V gene lookup returns CDR1 MGHRA and CDR2 YSYEKL. Here the CDR3 reads CASSLSGTGFGANVLTF. CDR3 nucleotides: TGCGCCAGCAGCCTCTCGGGGACAGGGTTTGGGGCCAACGTCCTGACTTTC.

Here the CDR3 DNA reads TGTGCCAGCAGCGCAGGACAGGGGTTCGATGAAAAACTGTTTTTT. Its translation is CASSAGQGFDEKLFF. V and J are TRBV11-3 and TRBJ1-4; 9 bases line up with TRBD1. CDR1 and CDR2 (germline): SGHNT, YENEEA. The CDR3 runs to 15 residues. With V trimmed by 5 bases and J by 6 bases, 7 bases remained unmatched.

The J gene is TRBJ1-1, the V gene TRBV6-6, with D tentatively TRBD1 (5 bases). Germline values: CDR1 MNHNY, CDR2 SVGAGI (reference sequence). The CDR3 length is 13 residues. Trimming cost V 5 bases and J 1 base, with 8 bases left between them. CDR3: CASSQQGNTEAFF. CDR3 DNA: TGTGCCAGCAGTCAGCAGGGGAACACTGAAGCTTTCTTT.

This sequence joins TRBV1 and TRBJ2-3; the D call of TRBD2 is as the table states it, not checked on the DNA. TRBV1 is deemed a pseudogene. The CDR3 runs to 15 residues. DNA for the CDR3: TGCACCAGCAGCCAAATCCGGAGTTCGACAGATACGCAGTATTTT. Translated, it gives CTSSQIRSSTDTQYF.

This chain links TRBV29-1 with TRBJ1-5; TRBD1 is a possible D gene (6 bases). Germline CDR1 is SQVTM and CDR2 is ANQGSEA. CDR3 size: 13 residues. Deletions cut 4 bases from V and 4 bases from J, with 11 bases between. The CDR3 is CSVARGWNQPQHF. In DNA form, the CDR3 reads TGCAGCGTTGCGAGGGGGTGGAATCAGCCCCAGCATTTT. Looking up the rest from reference TRBV29-1 and TRBJ1-5 gives the full variable domain: SAVISQKPSRDICQRGTSLTIQCQVDSQVTMMFWYRQQPGQSLTLIATANQGSEATYESGFVIDKFPISRPNLTFSTLTVSNMSPEDSSIYLCSVARGWNQPQHFGDGTRLSIL.

The CDR3 DNA is TGTGCCAGCAGCTCGGACTGGAAGGCCTACGAGCAGTACTTC. Its translation is CASSSDWKAYEQYF. This sequence joins TRBV11-2 and TRBJ2-7; D is possibly TRBD2 (5 bases). V dropped 4 bases and J dropped 2 bases, with 12 bases sitting between them. Germline V gene data show CDR1 as SGHAT and CDR2 as FQNNGV. This CDR3 comprises 14 residues.